Shown below are 30 T cell receptor beta chains from a single sample sequenced in a study of cytomegalovirus exposure and HLA in healthy donors. Libraries were prepared by immunoSEQ multiplex PCR; TCRdb keeps only in-frame clonotypes and omits some of them. The profile shows roughly 100,000 clones, roughly nine tenths of them singletons. What was sequenced was PBMCs. The receptors were sampled from a woman aged 18-29 years in good health and CMV-seropositive.

The chain recombines TRBV10-1 with TRBJ2-7; TRBD1 matches 9 bases. The CDR3 length is 13 residues. V was pared by 11 bases and J by 5 bases, with 10 bases of the junction left unmatched. In germline, CDR1 is WNHNN, CDR2 SYGVQD (reference sequence). CDR3 amino acids: CASSRTGAHEQYF. The CDR3 DNA sequence: TGCGCCTCCTCGAGGACAGGGGCCCACGAGCAGTACTTC.

This chain uses TRBV25-1 with TRBJ1-6; 8 positions match TRBD1. Trimming cost V 4 bases and J 4 bases; bases outside gene matches: 0. CDR1 and CDR2 from the germline V gene are MGHDK and SYGVNS. The length of the CDR3 is 14 residues. DNA for the CDR3: TGTGCCAGCAGTGGGACAGGGTATAATTCACCCCTCCACTTT. Its protein product is CASSGTGYNSPLHF.

This clone was observed a handful of times. The rearrangement links TRBV4-1 to TRBJ1-5; D may be TRBD1 (5 bases). The V and J ends lost 2 bases and 5 bases respectively, with 13 bases between them. Germline V gives CDR1 MGHRA, CDR2 YSYEKL. The CDR3 runs to 15 residues. The CDR3 sequence: CASSQFPREDQPQHF. The DNA of the CDR3 is TGCGCCAGCAGCCAATTCCCCAGGGAAGATCAGCCCCAGCATTTT.

The chain recombines TRBV11-2 with TRBJ2-7; 7 nucleotides agree with TRBD1. The V gene end was trimmed by 4 bases and the J gene end by 0 bases; junction bases not matched to a gene: 3. CDR1 and CDR2 from the germline V gene are SGHAT and FQNNGV. The length of the CDR3 is 14 residues. This CDR3 reads CASSSGTASYEQYF. DNA for the CDR3: TGTGCCAGCAGCTCGGGGACAGCCTCCTACGAGCAGTACTTC.

This clone was picked up one time. This chain connects TRBV7-2 to TRBJ2-7; D might be TRBD1 (5 bases). CDR3 length: 17 residues. Germline V gives CDR1 SGHTA, CDR2 FQGNSA. V was trimmed by 1 base and J by 7 bases, leaving 23 bases between them. The CDR3 nucleotides read TGTGCCAGCAGCTTAGAGTGGGCTTACGCTGACAGTGGGGAGCAGTACTTC. It translates to CASSLEWAYADSGEQYF.

This rearrangement joins TRBV5-8 to TRBJ1-2; D possibly corresponds to TRBD1 (6 bases). Deletions cut 0 bases from V and 7 bases from J, with 16 bases between. Germline V gene sequence: CDR1 SGHTS, CDR2 YDEGEE. The CDR3 has 15 residues. The CDR3 here is CASSLESGTPFGYTF. DNA of the CDR3: TGTGCCAGCAGCTTGGAGTCCGGGACACCCTTTGGCTACACCTTC.

J is TRBJ2-1 and V is TRBV29-1, with a tentative D call TRBD1 (6 bases). The ends were cut back, 6 bases at V and 2 bases at J, with 17 bases in the middle. Germline CDR1 SQVTM, CDR2 ANQGSEA. CDR3 length: 15 residues. CDR3 sequence reads: CSVQSRDKAYNEQFF. The CDR3 coding sequence is TGCAGCGTCCAGAGCCGGGACAAAGCCTACAATGAGCAGTTCTTC.

The chain links TRBV7-6 to TRBJ1-1, with 7 bases fitting TRBD1. CDR1 is SGHVS, CDR2 FNYEAQ, per germline. J was trimmed by 0 bases and V by 6 bases; bases with no gene match: 10. The CDR3 has 16 amino acids. DNA for the CDR3: TGTGCCAGCAGACAAGTTTACAGGGGTGTGAACACTGAAGCTTTCTTT. The encoded protein is CASRQVYRGVNTEAFF.

There are a few counts of this clone. The V and J genes are TRBV7-3 and TRBJ1-2, with 8 positions matching TRBD1. The germline CDR1 and CDR2 sequences are SGHTA and FQGTGA. This CDR3 comprises 14 residues. The ends lost 5 bases at V and 8 bases at J; junction bases unmatched: 10. DNA of the CDR3: TGTGCCAGCAGCGCCCAGCAGGGGGCGGGGGGCTACACCTTC. Translation gives CASSAQQGAGGYTF. The entire variable domain, with the rest obtained from reference TRBV7-3 and TRBJ1-2, is as follows: GAGVSQTPSNKVTEKGKYVELRCDPISGHTALYWYRQSLGQGPEFLIYFQGTGAADDSGLPNDRFFAVRPEGSVSTLKIQRTERGDSAVYLCASSAQQGAGGYTFGSGTRLTVV.

The chain couples TRBV5-5 to TRBJ1-2; 7 bases agree with TRBD1. This CDR3 is 13 amino acids long. The V segment lost 4 bases and the J segment 4 bases; nucleotides outside the gene matches: 4. Germline values: CDR1 SGHKS, CDR2 YYEKEE (reference sequence). Here the CDR3 DNA reads TGTGCCAGCAGCGGCGGGACAGTCTATGGCTACACCTTC. Encoded protein: CASSGGTVYGYTF.

The rearrangement links TRBV28 to TRBJ1-6; tentative D call: TRBD1 (6 bases). The CDR3 has 15 amino acids. Deletions cut 3 bases from V and 9 bases from J, with 15 bases between. Germline V CDR1 and CDR2: MDHEN, SYDVKM. CDR3 DNA sequence: TGTGCCAGCAGTTTCATGGGGGCAGTAGGTTCACCCCTCCACTTT. Translation gives CASSFMGAVGSPLHF.

The chain combines TRBV5-1 with TRBJ2-7; TRBD2 agrees at 8 bases. J lost 2 bases, V lost 4 bases, and 5 bases had no gene match. This CDR3 is built from 14 residues. Germline V gives CDR1 SGHRS, CDR2 YFSETQ. CDR3 nucleotides: TGCGCCAGCAGCGCGGGGGGATCTACCTACGAGCAGTACTTC. It encodes CASSAGGSTYEQYF.

This chain connects TRBV28 to TRBJ1-6, with D unclear. The CDR3 extends over 16 amino acids. With 6 bases removed from V and 2 bases from J, the gap between germline ends came to 14 bases. Per the germline V gene, CDR1 is MDHEN and CDR2 is SYDVKM. CDR3 protein: CASSRREATYNSPLHF. The CDR3 region has the DNA TGTGCCAGCAGCCGCCGGGAAGCCACCTATAATTCACCCCTCCACTTT.

This chain connects TRBV6-1 to TRBJ2-3, with D maybe TRBD1 (6 bases). The CDR3 spans 14 residues. CDR1 and CDR2 from the germline V gene are MNHNS and SASEGT. The V and J ends lost 7 bases and 2 bases respectively, with 13 bases between them. This CDR3 is CASTRTASTDTQYF. CDR3 nucleotides: TGTGCCAGCACGCGGACAGCCTCCACAGATACGCAGTATTTT.

J is TRBJ2-3 and V is TRBV5-4; D may be TRBD2 (5 bases). The germline V gene has CDR1 SGHNT and CDR2 YYREEE (reference sequence). The CDR3 sequence is 15 residues long. V shed 4 bases and J shed 1 base, with 13 bases lying between them. The CDR3 nucleotides read TGTGCCAGCAGCCCGAATGAAGCGGGCACAGATACGCAGTATTTT. This gives the protein CASSPNEAGTDTQYF.

This clone was counted a few times. Other DNA sequences of this sample code for an identical CDR3. This sequence joins TRBV6-1 and TRBJ2-2; TRBD1 agrees at 12 bases. This CDR3 has 15 residues. Looked up from germline, CDR1 is MNHNS and CDR2 is SASEGT. With 5 bases clipped from V and 7 bases from J, the junction kept 5 bases outside the gene matches. The CDR3 protein is CASSPGQGAGGELFF. In DNA form, the CDR3 reads TGTGCCAGCAGTCCGGGACAGGGGGCCGGCGGGGAGCTGTTTTTT.

The CDR3 DNA reads as TGTGCCAGTAGTCCTGGGGGGGGCCTTTGGGTCACTGAAGCTTTCTTT. It encodes CASSPGGGLWVTEAFF. This rearrangement joins TRBV19 to TRBJ1-1; possibly TRBD1 for D (6 bases). Between the trimmed V and J ends, which lost 5 bases and 4 bases, there was a span of 20 bases. CDR3 length: 16 amino acids. CDR1 LNHDA and CDR2 SQIVND come from the germline V gene (reference sequence).

The chain joins TRBV6-5 to TRBJ2-5; a possible D gene is TRBD2 (5 bases). V dropped 6 bases and J dropped 3 bases, with 11 bases sitting between them. Germline values: CDR1 MNHEY, CDR2 SVGAGI. The CDR3 runs 13 residues. CDR3 DNA sequence: TGTGCCAGCAGAGGGTGGACTGAAGAGACCCAGTACTTC. Translation: CASRGWTEETQYF.

The rearrangement links TRBV9 to TRBJ2-5; TRBD2 aligns across 12 bases. The junction had 5 bases not matched to a gene; V was cut back by 3 bases and J by 5 bases. The CDR3 sequence is 15 residues long. Germline V gene data show CDR1 as SGDLS and CDR2 as YYNGEE. The CDR3 spells CASSATSGGSETQYF. DNA for the CDR3: TGTGCCAGCAGCGCGACTAGCGGGGGAAGTGAGACCCAGTACTTC.

V is TRBV7-8 and J is TRBJ1-2, with a tentative D call TRBD1 (6 bases). Germline CDR1 is SGHVS and CDR2 is FQNEAQ. V was shortened by 2 bases and J by 4 bases, with 14 bases between the two germline ends. This CDR3 has 15 amino acids. CDR3 in amino acids: CASSLTRGRGYGYTF. DNA of the CDR3: TGTGCCAGCAGCTTAACCAGGGGAAGGGGCTATGGCTACACCTTC.

The gene calls are TRBV6-5 and TRBJ1-5, with 11 bases that match TRBD1. With V trimmed by 6 bases and J by 6 bases, 7 bases remained unmatched. Germline CDR1 is MNHEY and CDR2 is SVGAGI. The CDR3 loop spans 15 amino acids. The CDR3 nucleotides are TGTGCCAGCAGGCCGGACAGGGGGCCAGGTCAGCCCCAGCATTTT. Its translation: CASRPDRGPGQPQHF.

J is TRBJ2-5 and V is TRBV5-1; 12 positions agree with TRBD2. Germline lookup yields CDR1 SGHRS and CDR2 YFSETQ. The CDR3 is 17 amino acids. After removal of 1 base from V and 7 bases from J, the junction contained 11 bases not matched to a gene. CDR3 in amino acids: CASSLRGTSGRQMTQYF. The CDR3 DNA is TGCGCCAGCAGCTTGAGGGGGACTAGCGGGCGTCAGATGACCCAGTACTTC.

J is TRBJ2-7 and V is TRBV5-4, with a possible D match to TRBD2 (5 bases). The ends were cut back, 0 bases at V and 3 bases at J, with 10 bases in the middle. This CDR3 has 14 residues. Germline CDR1 reads SGHNT; CDR2 reads YYREEE (reference sequence). CDR3 sequence: CASSLDRGNYEQYF. The DNA of the CDR3 is TGTGCCAGCAGCTTGGACCGGGGAAACTACGAGCAGTACTTC.

This clone was seen once. The rearrangement uses TRBV7-9 and TRBJ2-2; D is ambiguous. The ends were cut back, 5 bases at V and 7 bases at J, with 11 bases in the middle. This CDR3 has 13 residues. CDR1 and CDR2 (germline): SEHNR, FQNEAQ (reference sequence). The CDR3 here is CASSPLTHGELFF. For the CDR3, the DNA is TGTGCCAGCAGCCCCCTAACGCACGGGGAGCTGTTTTTT.

The chain is built from TRBV27 and TRBJ1-5; D may be TRBD1 (5 bases). Germline values: CDR1 MNHEY, CDR2 SMNVEV (reference sequence). V lost 5 bases and J 7 bases, leaving 27 bases between the germline ends. The CDR3 consists of 18 residues. CDR3 sequence: CASSPAPRGAGVIQPQHF. The CDR3 DNA reads as TGTGCCAGCAGTCCTGCCCCTCGCGGGGCGGGTGTAATCCAGCCCCAGCATTTT.

The CDR3 protein is CASSSPPSGELFF. CDR3 in DNA: TGTGCCAGCAGCTCCCCCCCCTCCGGGGAGCTGTTTTTT. The chain recombines TRBV7-2 with TRBJ2-2; D is undetermined. Trimming took off 4 bases at V and 6 bases at J, with 9 bases between the two ends. Germline CDR1 reads SGHTA; CDR2 reads FQGNSA. This CDR3 comprises 13 residues.

This rearrangement joins TRBV18 to TRBJ2-7; 7 bases align to TRBD1. The germline V gene has CDR1 KGHSH and CDR2 LQKENI. V trimming: 6 bases; J trimming: 4 bases; junction bases outside the gene matches: 12. The CDR3 loop spans 15 amino acids. CDR3 sequence: CASSPGQAGLYEQYF. CDR3 in DNA: TGTGCCAGCTCCCCTGGACAGGCTGGGTTATACGAGCAGTACTTC.

J is TRBJ2-3 and V is TRBV5-4, with 8 positions matching TRBD2. In germline, CDR1 is SGHNT, CDR2 YYREEE (reference sequence). CDR3 length: 14 residues. J gave up 5 bases and V 6 bases, and 8 bases lay outside the gene matches. CDR3 in DNA: TGTGCCAGCACTAGGCGGGAGGTGGGAGATACGCAGTATTTT. This codes for CASTRREVGDTQYF.

The CDR3 region is CATAAGTAINYGYTF. The CDR3 DNA follows: TGCGCCACCGCAGCCGGGACAGCGATCAACTATGGCTACACCTTC. The chain combines TRBV5-1 with TRBJ1-2, with 7 nucleotides matching TRBD1. J gave up 2 bases and V 9 bases, and 13 bases lay outside the gene matches. Germline CDR1 is SGHRS and CDR2 is YFSETQ. The CDR3 length is 15 residues.

This sequence joins TRBV6-1 and TRBJ2-7; unclear D gene. The CDR3 consists of 11 residues. V was shortened by 7 bases and J by 0 bases, with 4 bases between the two germline ends. Germline V gives CDR1 MNHNS, CDR2 SASEGT. The CDR3 coding sequence is TGTGCCAGCACGGGCTCCTACGAGCAGTACTTC. This codes for CASTGSYEQYF.